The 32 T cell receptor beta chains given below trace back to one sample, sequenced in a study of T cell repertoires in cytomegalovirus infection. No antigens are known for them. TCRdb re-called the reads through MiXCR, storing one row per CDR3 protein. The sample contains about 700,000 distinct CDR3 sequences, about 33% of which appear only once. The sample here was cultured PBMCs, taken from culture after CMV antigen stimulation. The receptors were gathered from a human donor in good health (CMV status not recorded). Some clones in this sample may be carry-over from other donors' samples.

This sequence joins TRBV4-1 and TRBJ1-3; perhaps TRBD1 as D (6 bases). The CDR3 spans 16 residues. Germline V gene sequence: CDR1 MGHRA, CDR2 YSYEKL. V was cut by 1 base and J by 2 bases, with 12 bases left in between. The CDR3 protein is CASSQGPGQTGNTIYF. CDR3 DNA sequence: TGCGCCAGCAGCCAAGGCCCCGGACAGACTGGAAACACCATATATTTT.

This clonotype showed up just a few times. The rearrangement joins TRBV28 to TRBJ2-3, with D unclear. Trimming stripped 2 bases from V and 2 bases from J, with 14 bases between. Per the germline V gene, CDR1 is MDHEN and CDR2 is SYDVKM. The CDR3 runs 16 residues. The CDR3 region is CASSLLSQAVTDTQYF. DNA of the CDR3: TGTGCCAGCAGTTTACTTAGTCAGGCAGTCACAGATACGCAGTATTTT.

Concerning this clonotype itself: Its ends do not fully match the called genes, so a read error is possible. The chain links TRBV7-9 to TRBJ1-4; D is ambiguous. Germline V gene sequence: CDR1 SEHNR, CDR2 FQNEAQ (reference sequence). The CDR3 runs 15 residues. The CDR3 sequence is CASSLARSRGEKLSF. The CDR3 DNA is TGTGCCAGCAGCTTAGCGCGGTCCCGCGGGGAAAAACTGTCTTTT.

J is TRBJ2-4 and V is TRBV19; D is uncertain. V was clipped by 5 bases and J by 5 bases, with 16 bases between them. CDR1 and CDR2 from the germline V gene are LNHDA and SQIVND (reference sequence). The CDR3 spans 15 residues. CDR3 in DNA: TGTGCCAGTAGTTCTAAGGGTATGGCCGAAAACATTCAGTACTTC. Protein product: CASSSKGMAENIQYF. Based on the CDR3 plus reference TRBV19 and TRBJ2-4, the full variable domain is DGGITQSPKYLFRKEGQNVTLSCEQNLNHDAMYWYRQDPGQGLRLIYYSQIVNDFQKGDIAEGYSVSREKKESFPLTVTSAQKNPTAFYLCASSSKGMAENIQYFGAGTRLSVL.

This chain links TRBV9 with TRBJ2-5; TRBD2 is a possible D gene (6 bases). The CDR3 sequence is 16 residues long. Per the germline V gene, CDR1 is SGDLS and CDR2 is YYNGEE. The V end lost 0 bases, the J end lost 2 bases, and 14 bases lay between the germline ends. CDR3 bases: TGTGCCAGCAGCGTAGTGGAGGGTGGACCTCAAGAGACCCAGTACTTC. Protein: CASSVVEGGPQETQYF.

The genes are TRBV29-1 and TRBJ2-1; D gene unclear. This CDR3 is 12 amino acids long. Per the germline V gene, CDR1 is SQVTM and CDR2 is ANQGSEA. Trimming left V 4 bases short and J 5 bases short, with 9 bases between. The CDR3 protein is CSVVPRDNEQFF. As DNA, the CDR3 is TGCAGCGTTGTGCCTAGGGACAATGAGCAGTTCTTC.

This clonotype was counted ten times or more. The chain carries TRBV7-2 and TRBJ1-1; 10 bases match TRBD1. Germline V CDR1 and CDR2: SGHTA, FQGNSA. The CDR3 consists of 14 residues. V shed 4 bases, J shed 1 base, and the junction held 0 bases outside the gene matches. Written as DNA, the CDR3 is TGTGCCAGCAGCTGGACAGGGGGGAACACTGAAGCTTTCTTT. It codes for CASSWTGGNTEAFF.

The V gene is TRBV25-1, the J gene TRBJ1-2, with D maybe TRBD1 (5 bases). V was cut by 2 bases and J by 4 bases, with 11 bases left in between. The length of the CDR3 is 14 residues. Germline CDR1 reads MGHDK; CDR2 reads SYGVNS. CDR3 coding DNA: TGTGCCAGCAGTGAAGCAGGGCGTCTCTATGGCTACACCTTC. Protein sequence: CASSEAGRLYGYTF.

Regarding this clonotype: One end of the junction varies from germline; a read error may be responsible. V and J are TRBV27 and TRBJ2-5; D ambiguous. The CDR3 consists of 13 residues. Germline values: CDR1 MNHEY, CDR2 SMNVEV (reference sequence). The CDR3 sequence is CASSISSWQTQYF. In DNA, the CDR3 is TGTGCCAGCAGTATATCCAGCTGGCAGACCCAGTACTTC.

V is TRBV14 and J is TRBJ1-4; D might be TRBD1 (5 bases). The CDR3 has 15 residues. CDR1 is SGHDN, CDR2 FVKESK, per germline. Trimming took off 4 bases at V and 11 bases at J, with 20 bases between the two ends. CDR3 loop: CASSPALGASGKLFF. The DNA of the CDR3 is TGTGCCAGCAGCCCAGCCTTGGGTGCATCAGGGAAACTGTTTTTT.

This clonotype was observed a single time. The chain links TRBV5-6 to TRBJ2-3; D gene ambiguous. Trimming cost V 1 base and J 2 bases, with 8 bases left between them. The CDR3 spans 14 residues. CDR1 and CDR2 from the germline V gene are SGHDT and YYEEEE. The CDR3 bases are TGTGCCAGCAGCTTGACTATCTCCACAGATACGCAGTATTTT. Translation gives CASSLTISTDTQYF.

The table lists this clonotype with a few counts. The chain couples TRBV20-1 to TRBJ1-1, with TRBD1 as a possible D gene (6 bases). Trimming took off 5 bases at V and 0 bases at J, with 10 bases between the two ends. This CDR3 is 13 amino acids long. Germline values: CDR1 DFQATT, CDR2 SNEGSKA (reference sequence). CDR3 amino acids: CSAHRDLNTEAFF. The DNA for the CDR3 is TGCAGTGCTCACAGGGATTTGAACACTGAAGCTTTCTTT.

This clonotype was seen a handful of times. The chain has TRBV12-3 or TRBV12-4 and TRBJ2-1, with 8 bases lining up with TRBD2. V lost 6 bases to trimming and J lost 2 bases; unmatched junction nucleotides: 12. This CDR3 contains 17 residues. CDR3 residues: CASRSSGGRRPYNEQFF. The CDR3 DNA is TGTGCCAGCAGATCGTCGGGGGGGCGACGGCCCTACAATGAGCAGTTCTTC.

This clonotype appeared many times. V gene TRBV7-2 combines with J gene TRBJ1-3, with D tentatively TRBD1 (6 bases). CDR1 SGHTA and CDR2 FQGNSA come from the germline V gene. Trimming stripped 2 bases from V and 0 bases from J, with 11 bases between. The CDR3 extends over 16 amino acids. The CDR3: CASSLKGGLSGNTIYF. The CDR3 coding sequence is TGTGCCAGCAGCTTAAAAGGGGGGCTCTCTGGAAACACCATATATTTT.

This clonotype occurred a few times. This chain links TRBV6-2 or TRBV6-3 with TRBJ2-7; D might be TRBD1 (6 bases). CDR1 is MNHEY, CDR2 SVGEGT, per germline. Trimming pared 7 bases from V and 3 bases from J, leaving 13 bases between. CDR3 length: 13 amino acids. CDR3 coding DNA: TGTGCCAGCACTCGGACAGAAGACTACGAGCAGTACTTC. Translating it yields CASTRTEDYEQYF.

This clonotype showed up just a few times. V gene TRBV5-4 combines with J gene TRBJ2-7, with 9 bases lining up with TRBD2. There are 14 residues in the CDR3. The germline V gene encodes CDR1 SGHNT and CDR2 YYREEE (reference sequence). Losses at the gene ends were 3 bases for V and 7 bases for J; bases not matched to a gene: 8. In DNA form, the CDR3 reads TGTGCCAGCAGCTCCCAGCGGGGGGCTAGGGAGCAGTACTTC. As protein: CASSSQRGAREQYF.

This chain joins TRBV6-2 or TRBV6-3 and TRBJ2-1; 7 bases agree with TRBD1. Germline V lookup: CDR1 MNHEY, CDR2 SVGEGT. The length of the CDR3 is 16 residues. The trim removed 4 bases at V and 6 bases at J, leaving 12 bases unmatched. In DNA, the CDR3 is TGTGCCAGCAGTTCAAGACAGGGTTTAGGTAGCAATGAGCAGTTCTTC. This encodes CASSSRQGLGSNEQFF.

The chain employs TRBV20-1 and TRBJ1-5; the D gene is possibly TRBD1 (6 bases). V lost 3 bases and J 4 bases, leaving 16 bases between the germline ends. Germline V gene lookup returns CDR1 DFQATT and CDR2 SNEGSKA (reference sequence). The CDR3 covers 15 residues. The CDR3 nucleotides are TGCAGTGCTAGGGGGGGCGCCGGGTTTAATCAGCCCCAGCATTTT. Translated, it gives CSARGGAGFNQPQHF.

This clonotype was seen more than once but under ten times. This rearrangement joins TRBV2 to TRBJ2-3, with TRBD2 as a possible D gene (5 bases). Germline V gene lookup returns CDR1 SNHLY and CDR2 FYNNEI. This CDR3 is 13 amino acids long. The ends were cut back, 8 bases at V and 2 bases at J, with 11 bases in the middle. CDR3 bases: TGTGCCAGCGGGCTAGCTGACACAGATACGCAGTATTTT. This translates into CASGLADTDTQYF.

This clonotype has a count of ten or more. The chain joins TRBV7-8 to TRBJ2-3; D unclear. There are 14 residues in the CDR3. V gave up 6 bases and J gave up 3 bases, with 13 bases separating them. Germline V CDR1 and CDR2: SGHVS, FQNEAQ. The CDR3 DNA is TGTGCCAGCAGAGACCGGGTTTATACAGATACGCAGTATTTT. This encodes CASRDRVYTDTQYF.

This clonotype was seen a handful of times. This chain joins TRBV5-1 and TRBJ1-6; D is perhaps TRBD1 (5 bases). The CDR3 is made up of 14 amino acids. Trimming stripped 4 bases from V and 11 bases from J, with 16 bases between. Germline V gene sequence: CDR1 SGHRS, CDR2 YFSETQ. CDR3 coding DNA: TGCGCCAGCAGCCTGTCCGGTCTGACAGCACCCCTCCACTTT. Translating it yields CASSLSGLTAPLHF.

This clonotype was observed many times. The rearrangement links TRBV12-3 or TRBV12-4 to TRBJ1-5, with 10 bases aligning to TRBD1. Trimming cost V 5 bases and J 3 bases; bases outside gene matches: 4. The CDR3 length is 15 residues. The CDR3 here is CASSPGQGFNQPQHF. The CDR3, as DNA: TGTGCCAGCAGTCCGGGACAGGGGTTCAATCAGCCCCAGCATTTT.

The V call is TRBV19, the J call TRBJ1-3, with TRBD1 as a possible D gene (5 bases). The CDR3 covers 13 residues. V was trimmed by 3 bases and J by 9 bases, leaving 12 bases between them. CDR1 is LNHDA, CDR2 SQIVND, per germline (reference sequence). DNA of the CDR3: TGTGCCAGTAGTATCCCACCGGGACGCACCATATATTTT. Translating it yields CASSIPPGRTIYF.

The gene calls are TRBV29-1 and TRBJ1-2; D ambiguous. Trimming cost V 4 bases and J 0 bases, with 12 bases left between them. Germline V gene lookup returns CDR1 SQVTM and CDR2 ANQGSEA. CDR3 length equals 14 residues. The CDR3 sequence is CSVAKRLANYGYTF. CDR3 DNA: TGCAGCGTTGCAAAACGGTTAGCTAACTATGGCTACACCTTC.

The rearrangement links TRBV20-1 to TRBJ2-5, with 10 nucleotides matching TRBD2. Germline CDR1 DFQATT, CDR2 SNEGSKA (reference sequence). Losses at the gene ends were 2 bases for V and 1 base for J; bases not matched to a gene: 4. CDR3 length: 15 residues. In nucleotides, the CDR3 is TGCAGTGCTAGAATAGCGGGGGGTATCCAAGAGACCCAGTACTTC. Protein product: CSARIAGGIQETQYF.

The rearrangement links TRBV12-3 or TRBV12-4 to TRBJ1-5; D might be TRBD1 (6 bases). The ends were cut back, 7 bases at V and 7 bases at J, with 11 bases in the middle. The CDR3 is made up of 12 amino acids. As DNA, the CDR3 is TGTGCCAGCAATGGGGGCGGGCAGCCCCAGCATTTT. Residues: CASNGGGQPQHF.

CDR3 amino acids: CSAGPGTGGMRGYTF. CDR3 sequence (DNA): TGCAGTGCCGGGCCCGGGACAGGGGGGATGCGTGGCTACACCTTC. V is TRBV20-1 and J is TRBJ1-2; 11 bases match TRBD1. This CDR3 is built from 15 residues. Germline V gene lookup returns CDR1 DFQATT and CDR2 SNEGSKA (reference sequence). J was trimmed by 7 bases and V by 6 bases; bases with no gene match: 13.

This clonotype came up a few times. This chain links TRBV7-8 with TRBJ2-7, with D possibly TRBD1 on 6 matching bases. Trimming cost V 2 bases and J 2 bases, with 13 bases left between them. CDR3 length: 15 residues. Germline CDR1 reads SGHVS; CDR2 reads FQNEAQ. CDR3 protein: CASSLWTAVAYEQYF. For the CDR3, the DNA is TGTGCCAGCAGCTTATGGACAGCCGTGGCCTACGAGCAGTACTTC.

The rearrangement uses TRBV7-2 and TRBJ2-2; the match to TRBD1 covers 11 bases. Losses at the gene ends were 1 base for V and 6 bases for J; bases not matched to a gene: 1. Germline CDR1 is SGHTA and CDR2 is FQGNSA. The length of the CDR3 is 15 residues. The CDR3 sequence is CASSLGGQGAGELFF. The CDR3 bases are TGTGCCAGCAGCTTAGGGGGACAGGGGGCCGGGGAGCTGTTTTTT.

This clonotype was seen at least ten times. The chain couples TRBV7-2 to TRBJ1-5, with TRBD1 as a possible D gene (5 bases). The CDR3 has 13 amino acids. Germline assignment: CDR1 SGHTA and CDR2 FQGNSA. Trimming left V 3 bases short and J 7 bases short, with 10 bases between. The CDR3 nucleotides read TGTGCCAGCAGCTTCTTAGGGGAACAGCCCCAGCATTTT. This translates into CASSFLGEQPQHF. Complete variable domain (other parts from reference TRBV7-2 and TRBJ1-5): GAGVSQSPSNKVTEKGKDVELRCDPISGHTALYWYRQSLGQGLEFLIYFQGNSAPDKSGLPSDRFSAERTGGSVSTLTIQRTQQEDSAVYLCASSFLGEQPQHFGDGTRLSIL.

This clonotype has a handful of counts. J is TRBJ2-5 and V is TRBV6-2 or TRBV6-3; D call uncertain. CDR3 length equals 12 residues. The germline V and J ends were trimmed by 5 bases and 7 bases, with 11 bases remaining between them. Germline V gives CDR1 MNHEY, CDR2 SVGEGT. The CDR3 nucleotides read TGTGCCAGCAGTCCACGAGAGCGGACCCAGTACTTC. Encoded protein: CASSPRERTQYF.

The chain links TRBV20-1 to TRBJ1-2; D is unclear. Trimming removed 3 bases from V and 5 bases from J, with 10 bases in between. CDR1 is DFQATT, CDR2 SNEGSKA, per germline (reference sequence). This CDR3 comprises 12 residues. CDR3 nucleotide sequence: TGCAGTGCTAGTGTCTGGGAATATGGCTACACCTTC. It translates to CSASVWEYGYTF.